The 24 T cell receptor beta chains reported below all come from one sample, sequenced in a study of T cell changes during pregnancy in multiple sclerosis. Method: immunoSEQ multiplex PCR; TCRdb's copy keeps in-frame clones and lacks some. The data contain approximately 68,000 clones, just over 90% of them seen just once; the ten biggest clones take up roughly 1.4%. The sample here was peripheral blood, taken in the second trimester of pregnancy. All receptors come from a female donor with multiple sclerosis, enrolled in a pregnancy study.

CDR3 coding DNA: TGTGCCAGCAGGCTGCTAGCGGAATACAATGAGCAGTTCTTC. This sequence encodes CASRLLAEYNEQFF. The chain links TRBV27 to TRBJ2-1; 7 nucleotides match TRBD2. Germline CDR1 is MNHEY and CDR2 is SMNVEV (reference sequence). With V trimmed by 6 bases and J by 4 bases, 6 bases remained unmatched. The CDR3 contains 14 residues.

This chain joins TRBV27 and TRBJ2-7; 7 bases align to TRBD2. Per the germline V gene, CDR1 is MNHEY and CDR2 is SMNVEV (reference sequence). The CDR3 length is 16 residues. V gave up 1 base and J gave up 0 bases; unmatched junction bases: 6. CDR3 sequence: CASSLYDSGNSYEQYF. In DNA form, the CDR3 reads TGTGCCAGCAGTTTATATGACAGCGGGAACTCCTACGAGCAGTACTTC.

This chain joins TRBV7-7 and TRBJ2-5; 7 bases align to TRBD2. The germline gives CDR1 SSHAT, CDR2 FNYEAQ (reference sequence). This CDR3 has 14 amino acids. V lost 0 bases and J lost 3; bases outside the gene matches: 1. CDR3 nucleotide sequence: TGTGCCAGCAGCTTAGCGGGGGGGGAAGAGACCCAGTACTTC. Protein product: CASSLAGGEETQYF.

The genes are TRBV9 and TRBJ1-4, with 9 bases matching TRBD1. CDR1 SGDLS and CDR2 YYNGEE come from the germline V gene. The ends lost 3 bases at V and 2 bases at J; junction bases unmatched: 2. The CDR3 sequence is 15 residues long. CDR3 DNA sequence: TGTGCCAGCAGCGCCGGACAGGGGACTAATGAAAAACTGTTTTTT. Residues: CASSAGQGTNEKLFF.

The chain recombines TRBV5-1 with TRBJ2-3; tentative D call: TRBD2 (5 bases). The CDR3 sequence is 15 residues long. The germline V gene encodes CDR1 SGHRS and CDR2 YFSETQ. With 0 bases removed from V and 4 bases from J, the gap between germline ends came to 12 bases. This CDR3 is CASSLESGRADTQYF. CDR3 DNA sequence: TGCGCCAGCAGCTTGGAGTCGGGAAGAGCAGATACGCAGTATTTT.

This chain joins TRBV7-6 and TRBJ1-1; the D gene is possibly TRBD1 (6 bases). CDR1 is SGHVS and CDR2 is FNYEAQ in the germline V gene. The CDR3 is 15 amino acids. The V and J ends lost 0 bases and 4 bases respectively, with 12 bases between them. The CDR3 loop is CASSLAQGLSTEAFF. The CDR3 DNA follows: TGTGCCAGCAGCTTAGCGCAGGGGCTGAGCACTGAAGCTTTCTTT.

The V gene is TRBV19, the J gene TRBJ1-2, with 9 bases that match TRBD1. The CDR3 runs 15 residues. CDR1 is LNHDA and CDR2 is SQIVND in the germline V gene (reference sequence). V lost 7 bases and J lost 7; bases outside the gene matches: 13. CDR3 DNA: TGTGCCAGTAATTGGTTGGACAGGGGTTTTCGTGGCTACACCTTC. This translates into CASNWLDRGFRGYTF.

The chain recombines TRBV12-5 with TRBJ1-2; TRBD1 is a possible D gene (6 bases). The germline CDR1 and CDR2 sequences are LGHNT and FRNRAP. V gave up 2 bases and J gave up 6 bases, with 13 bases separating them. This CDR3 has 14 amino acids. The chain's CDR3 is CASGLPLGTNGYTF. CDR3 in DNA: TGTGCTAGTGGTTTGCCCCTCGGGACAAATGGCTACACCTTC.

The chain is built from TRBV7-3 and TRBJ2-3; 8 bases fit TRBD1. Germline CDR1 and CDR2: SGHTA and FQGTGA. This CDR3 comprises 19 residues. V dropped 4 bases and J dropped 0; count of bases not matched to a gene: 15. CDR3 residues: CASSSLSDGTGYSTDTQYF. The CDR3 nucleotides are TGTGCCAGCAGCTCTCTAAGCGACGGGACAGGTTATAGCACAGATACGCAGTATTTT. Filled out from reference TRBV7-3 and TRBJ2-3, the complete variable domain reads GAGVSQTPSNKVTEKGKYVELRCDPISGHTALYWYRQSLGQGPEFLIYFQGTGAADDSGLPNDRFFAVRPEGSVSTLKIQRTERGDSAVYLCASSSLSDGTGYSTDTQYFGPGTRLTVL.

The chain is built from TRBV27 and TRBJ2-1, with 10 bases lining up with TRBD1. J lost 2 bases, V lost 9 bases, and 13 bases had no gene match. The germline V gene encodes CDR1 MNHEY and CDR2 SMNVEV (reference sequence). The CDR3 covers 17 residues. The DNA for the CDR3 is TGTGCCAGTGTCAGACAGGGGGCTCTCGGGCCCTACAATGAGCAGTTCTTC. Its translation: CASVRQGALGPYNEQFF.

CDR3 DNA sequence: TGTGCCAGCAGCTTAGGCCCTGGGGGGGGGAATGAGCAGTTCTTC. Translated: CASSLGPGGGNEQFF. The rearrangement links TRBV7-8 to TRBJ2-1; 7 nucleotides line up with TRBD2. There are 15 residues in the CDR3. Trimming took 1 base from V and 7 from J; bases not matched to a gene: 7. Germline CDR1 and CDR2: SGHVS and FQNEAQ.

The CDR3 bases are TGTGCCACATTACCGGGACAGGGGCCGCTTAACTATGGCTACACCTTC. Its translation: CATLPGQGPLNYGYTF. The chain uses TRBV7-9 and TRBJ1-2; 10 bases are a match to TRBD1. CDR1 SEHNR and CDR2 FQNEAQ come from the germline V gene (reference sequence). The V gene end was trimmed by 10 bases and the J gene end by 1 base; junction bases not matched to a gene: 12. CDR3 length: 16 residues. The whole variable domain, remainder taken from reference TRBV7-9 and TRBJ1-2, is DTGVSQNPRHKITKRGQNVTFRCDPISEHNRLYWYRQTLGQGPEFLTYFQNEAQLEKSRLLSDRFSAERPKGSFSTLEIQRTEQGDSAMYLCATLPGQGPLNYGYTFGSGTRLTVV.

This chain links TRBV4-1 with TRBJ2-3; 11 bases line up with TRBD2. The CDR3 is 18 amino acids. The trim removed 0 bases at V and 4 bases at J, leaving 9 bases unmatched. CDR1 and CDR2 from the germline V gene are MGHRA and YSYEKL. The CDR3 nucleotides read TGCGCCAGCAGCCAAGATCAGGTTAGCGGGAGGGCACCAGATACGCAGTATTTT. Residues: CASSQDQVSGRAPDTQYF.

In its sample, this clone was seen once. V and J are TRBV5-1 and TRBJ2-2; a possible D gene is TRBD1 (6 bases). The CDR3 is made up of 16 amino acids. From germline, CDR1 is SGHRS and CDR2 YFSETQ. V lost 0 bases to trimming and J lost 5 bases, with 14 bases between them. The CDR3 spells CASSLVGGTGTGELFF. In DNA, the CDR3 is TGCGCCAGCAGCTTGGTTGGGGGAACAGGGACCGGGGAGCTGTTTTTT.

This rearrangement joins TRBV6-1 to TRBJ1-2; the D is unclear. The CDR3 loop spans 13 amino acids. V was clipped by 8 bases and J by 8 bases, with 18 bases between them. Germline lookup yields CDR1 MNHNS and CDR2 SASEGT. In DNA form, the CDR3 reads TGTGCCAGCGGGGAGGGCGGAGATGGGGGCTACACCTTC. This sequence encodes CASGEGGDGGYTF.

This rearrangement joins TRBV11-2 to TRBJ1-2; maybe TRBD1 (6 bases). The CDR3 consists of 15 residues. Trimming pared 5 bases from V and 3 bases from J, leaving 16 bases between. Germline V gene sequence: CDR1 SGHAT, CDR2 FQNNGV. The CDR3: CASSPLGQHYYGYTF. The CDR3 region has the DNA TGTGCCAGCAGCCCTCTTGGACAGCACTACTATGGCTACACCTTC.

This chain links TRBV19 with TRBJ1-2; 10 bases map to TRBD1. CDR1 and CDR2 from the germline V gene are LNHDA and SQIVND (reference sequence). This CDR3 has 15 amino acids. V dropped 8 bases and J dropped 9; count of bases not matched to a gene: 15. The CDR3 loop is CASSPQDRGVRSYTF. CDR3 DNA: TGTGCCAGTTCTCCCCAGGACAGGGGGGTTCGTAGCTACACCTTC.

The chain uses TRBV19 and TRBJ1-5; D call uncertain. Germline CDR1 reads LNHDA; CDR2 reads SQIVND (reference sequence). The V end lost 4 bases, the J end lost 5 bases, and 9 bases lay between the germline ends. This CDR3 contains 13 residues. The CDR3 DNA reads TGTGCCAGTAGTAGCCAGCGGGATCAGCCCCAGCATTTT. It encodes CASSSQRDQPQHF.

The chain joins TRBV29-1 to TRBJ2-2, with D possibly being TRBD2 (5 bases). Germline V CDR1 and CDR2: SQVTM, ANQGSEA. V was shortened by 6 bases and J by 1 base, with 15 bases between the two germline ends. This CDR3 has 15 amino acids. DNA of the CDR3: TGCAGCGTGGGCGAGGAGGCAGGGAACACCGGGGAGCTGTTTTTT. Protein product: CSVGEEAGNTGELFF.

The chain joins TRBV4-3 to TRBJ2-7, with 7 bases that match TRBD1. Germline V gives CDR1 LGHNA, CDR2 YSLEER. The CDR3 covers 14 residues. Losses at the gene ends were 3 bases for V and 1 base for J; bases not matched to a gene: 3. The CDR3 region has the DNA TGCGCCAGCAGCCAGGGACAGTATTCCTACGAGCAGTACTTC. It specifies CASSQGQYSYEQYF.

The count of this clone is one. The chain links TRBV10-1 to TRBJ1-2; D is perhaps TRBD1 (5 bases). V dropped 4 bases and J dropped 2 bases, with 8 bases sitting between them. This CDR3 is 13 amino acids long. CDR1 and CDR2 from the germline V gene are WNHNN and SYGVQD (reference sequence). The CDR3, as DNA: TGCGCCAGCAGTGCAGACAGAAACTATGGCTACACCTTC. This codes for CASSADRNYGYTF.

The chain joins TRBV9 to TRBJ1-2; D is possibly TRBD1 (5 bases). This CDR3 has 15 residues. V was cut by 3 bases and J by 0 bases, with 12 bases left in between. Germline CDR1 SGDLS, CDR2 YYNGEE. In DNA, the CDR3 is TGTGCCAGCAGCGCACACAGGATAACTAACTATGGCTACACCTTC. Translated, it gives CASSAHRITNYGYTF.

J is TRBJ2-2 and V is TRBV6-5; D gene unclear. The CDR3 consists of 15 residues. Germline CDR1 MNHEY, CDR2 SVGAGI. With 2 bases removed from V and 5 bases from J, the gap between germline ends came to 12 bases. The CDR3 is CASSYASGATGELFF. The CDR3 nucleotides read TGTGCCAGCAGTTACGCCTCAGGTGCGACCGGGGAGCTGTTTTTT.

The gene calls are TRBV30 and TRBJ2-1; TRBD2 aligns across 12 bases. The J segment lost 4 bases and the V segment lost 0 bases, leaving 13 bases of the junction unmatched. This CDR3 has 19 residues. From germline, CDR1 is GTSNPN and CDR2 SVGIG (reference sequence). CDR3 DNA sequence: TGTGCCTGGAGTGTGTGGCTAGCGGGAGGGCCTCGGGAGTACAATGAGCAGTTCTTC. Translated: CAWSVWLAGGPREYNEQFF.